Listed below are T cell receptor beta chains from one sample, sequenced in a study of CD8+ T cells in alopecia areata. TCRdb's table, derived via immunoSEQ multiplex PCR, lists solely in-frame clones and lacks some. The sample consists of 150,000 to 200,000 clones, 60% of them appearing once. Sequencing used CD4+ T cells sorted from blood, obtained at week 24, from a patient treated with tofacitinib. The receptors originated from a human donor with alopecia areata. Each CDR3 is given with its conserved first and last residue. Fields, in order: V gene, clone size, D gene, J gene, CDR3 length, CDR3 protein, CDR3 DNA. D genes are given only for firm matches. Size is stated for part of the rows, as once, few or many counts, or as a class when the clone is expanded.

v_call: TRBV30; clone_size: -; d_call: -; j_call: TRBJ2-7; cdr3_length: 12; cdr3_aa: CAYTGNSYEQYF; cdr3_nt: TGTGCCTATACCGGGAATTCCTACGAGCAGTACTTC
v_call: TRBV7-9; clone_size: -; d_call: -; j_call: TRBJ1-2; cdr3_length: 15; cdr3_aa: CASSLVDETHYGYTF; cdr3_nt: TGTGCCAGCAGCTTAGTAGACGAGACCCACTATGGCTACACCTTC
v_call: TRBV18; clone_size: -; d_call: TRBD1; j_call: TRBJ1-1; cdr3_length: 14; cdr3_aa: CASSPTGGFPEAFF; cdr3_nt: TGTGCCAGCTCACCAACAGGGGGGTTCCCTGAAGCTTTCTTT
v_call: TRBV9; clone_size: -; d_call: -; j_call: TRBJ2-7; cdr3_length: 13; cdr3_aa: CASSVETGGEQYF; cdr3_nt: TGTGCCAGCAGCGTAGAGACTGGGGGCGAGCAGTACTTC
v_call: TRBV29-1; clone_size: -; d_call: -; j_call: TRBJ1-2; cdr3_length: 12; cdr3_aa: CSVQGRNYGYTF; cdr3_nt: TGCAGCGTGCAGGGACGGAACTATGGCTACACCTTC
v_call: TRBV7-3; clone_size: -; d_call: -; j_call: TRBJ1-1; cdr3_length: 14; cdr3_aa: CASSLSGWNTEAFF; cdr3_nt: TGTGCCAGCAGCTTATCCGGTTGGAACACTGAAGCTTTCTTT
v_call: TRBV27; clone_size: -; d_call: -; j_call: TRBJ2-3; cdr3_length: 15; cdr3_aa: CASSLARGRTDTQYF; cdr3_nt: TGTGCCAGCAGTTTAGCCCGGGGGCGCACAGATACGCAGTATTTT
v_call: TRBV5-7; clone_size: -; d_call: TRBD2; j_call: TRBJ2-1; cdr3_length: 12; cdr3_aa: CASSLAGLEQFF; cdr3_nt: TGTGCCAGCAGCTTAGCGGGACTCGAGCAGTTCTTC
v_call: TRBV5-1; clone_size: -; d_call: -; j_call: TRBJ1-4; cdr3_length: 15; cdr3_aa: CASSLLEGSNEKLFF; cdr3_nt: TGCGCCAGCAGCTTGCTGGAGGGTAGTAATGAAAAACTGTTTTTT
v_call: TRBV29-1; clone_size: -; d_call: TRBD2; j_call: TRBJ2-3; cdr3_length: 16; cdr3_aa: CSVGFAASGSTDTQYF; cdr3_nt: TGCAGCGTTGGGTTTGCGGCTAGCGGGAGCACAGATACGCAGTATTTT
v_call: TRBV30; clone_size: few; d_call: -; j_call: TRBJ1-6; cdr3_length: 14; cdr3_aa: CAWSAPSYGSPLHF; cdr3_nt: TGTGCCTGGAGTGCACCTTCCTACGGTTCACCCCTCCACTTT
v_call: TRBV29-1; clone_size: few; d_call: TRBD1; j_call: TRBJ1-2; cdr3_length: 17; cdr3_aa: CSVEALLGHTGAYGYTF; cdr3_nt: TGCAGCGTTGAAGCTCTGCTGGGGCACACAGGGGCCTATGGCTACACCTTC
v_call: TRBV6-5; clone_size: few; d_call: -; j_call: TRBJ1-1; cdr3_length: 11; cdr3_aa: CASSEAIEAFF; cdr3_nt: TGTGCCAGCAGTGAAGCAATTGAAGCTTTCTTT
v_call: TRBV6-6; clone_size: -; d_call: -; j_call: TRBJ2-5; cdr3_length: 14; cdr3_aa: CASRETQYQETQYF; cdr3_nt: TGTGCCAGCAGGGAGACTCAGTACCAAGAGACCCAGTACTTC
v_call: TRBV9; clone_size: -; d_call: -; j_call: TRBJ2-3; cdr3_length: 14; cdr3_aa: CASSVGTGTDTQYF; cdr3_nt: TGTGCCAGCAGCGTAGGGACGGGGACAGATACGCAGTATTTT
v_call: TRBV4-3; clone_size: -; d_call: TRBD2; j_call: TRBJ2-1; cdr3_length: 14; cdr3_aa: CASSQVAGDNEQFF; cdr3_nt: TGCGCCAGCAGCCAAGTAGCGGGGGACAATGAGCAGTTCTTC
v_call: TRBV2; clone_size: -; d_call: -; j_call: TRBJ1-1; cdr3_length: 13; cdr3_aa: CASRVGMNTEAFF; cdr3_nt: TGTGCCAGCCGGGTCGGTATGAACACTGAAGCTTTCTTT
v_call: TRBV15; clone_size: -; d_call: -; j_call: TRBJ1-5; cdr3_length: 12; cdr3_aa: CATSRDYQPQHF; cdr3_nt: TGTGCCACCAGCAGAGATTATCAGCCCCAGCATTTT
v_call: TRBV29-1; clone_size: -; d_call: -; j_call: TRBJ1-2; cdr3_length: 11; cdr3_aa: CSADGEASYTF; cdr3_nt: TGCAGCGCCGATGGGGAGGCGAGCTACACCTTC
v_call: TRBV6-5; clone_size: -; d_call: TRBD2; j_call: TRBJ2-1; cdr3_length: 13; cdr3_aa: CASSLSGGLQQVF; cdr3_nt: TGTGCCAGCAGCCTTAGCGGGGGACTCCAGCAAGTCTTC
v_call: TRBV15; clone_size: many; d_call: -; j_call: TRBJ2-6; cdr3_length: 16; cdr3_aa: CATGHGAHAGANVLTF; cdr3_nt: TGTGCCACGGGTCATGGGGCGCACGCTGGGGCCAACGTCCTGACTTTC
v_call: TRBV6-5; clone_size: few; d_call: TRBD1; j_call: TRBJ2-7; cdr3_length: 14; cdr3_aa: CASRGGTGLYEQYF; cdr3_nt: TGTGCCAGCAGGGGCGGGACAGGCTTATACGAGCAGTACTTC
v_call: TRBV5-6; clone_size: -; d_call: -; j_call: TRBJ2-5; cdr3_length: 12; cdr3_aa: CASSLLREGQYF; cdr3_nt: TGTGCCAGCAGCTTGTTACGCGAGGGCCAGTACTTC
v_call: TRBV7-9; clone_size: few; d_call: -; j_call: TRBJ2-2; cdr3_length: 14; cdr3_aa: CASSWGRNTGELFF; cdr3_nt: TGTGCCAGCAGCTGGGGCCGAAACACCGGGGAGCTGTTTTTT
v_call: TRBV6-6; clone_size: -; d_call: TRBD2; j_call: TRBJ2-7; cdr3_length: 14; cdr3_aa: CASSYQAGAGEQYF; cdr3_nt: TGTGCCAGCAGTTACCAAGCGGGGGCTGGCGAGCAGTACTTC
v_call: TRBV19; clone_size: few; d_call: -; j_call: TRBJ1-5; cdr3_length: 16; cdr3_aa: CASSIDWANSNQPQHF; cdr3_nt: TGTGCCAGTAGTATAGATTGGGCCAATAGCAATCAGCCCCAGCATTTT
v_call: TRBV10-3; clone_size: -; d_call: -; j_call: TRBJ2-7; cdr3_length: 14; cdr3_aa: CAISRHSLSYEQYF; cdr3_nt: TGTGCCATCAGTAGACACAGCCTCTCCTACGAGCAGTACTTC